The T cell receptor (beta chain) under discussion was sequenced for a study of Graves' ophthalmopathy and Graves' hyperthyroidism. Study in general: Peripheral blood samples were taken at initial diagnosis, before any treatment. Study-level findings and limits: Appearing in blood as well were most expanded thyroid clonotypes above 0.001 frequency.

CDR3 length: 14 amino acids. From germline, CDR1 is MNHEY and CDR2 SVGAGI. V lost 6 bases to trimming and J lost 1 base, with 12 bases between them. Ineligible for inclusion were patients with other autoimmune diseases, uncontrolled infections, pregnancy or lactation. Out of around 10 ml of fresh peripheral blood, PBMCs were obtained. This clonotype appeared many times. Its antigen is not known. Researchers took RNA transcripts and amplified TCR beta CDR3 regions from them. HTBI primers served in a first-round RT-PCR, which a second-round multiplex PCR followed. TCRdb reanalysed the multiplex PCR reads using MiXCR and keeps one entry per CDR3 protein. The sample contains roughly 230,000 distinct CDR3 sequences, about a fifth of which appear only once.

The TCR sequence derives from a woman in her fifties or sixties with Graves' ophthalmopathy. Material: peripheral blood. The chain carries TRBV6-5 and TRBJ2-5, with D possibly TRBD2 on 7 matching bases. CDR3 sequence: CASRLGGPQETQYF. The CDR3 DNA reads TGTGCCAGCAGACTCGGGGGGCCCCAAGAGACCCAGTACTTC.